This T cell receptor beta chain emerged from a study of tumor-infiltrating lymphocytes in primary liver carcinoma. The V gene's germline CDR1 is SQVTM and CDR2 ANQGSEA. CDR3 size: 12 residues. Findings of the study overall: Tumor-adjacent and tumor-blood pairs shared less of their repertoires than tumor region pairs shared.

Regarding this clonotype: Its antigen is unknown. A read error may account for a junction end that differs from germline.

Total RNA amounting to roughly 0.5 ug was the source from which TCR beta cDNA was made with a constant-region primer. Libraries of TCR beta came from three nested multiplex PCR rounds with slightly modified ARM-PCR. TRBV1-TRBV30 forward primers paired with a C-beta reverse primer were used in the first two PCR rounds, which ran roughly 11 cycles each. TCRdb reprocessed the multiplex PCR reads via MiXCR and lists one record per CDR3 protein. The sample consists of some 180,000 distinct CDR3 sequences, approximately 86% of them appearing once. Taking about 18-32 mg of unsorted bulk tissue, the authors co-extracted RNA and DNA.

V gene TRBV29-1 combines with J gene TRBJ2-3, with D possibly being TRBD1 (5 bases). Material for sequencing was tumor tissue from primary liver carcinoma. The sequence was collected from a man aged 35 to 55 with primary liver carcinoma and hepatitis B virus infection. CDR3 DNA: TGCAGCGTTGCCCCTTACACAGGTACGCACTATTTT. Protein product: CSVAPYTGTHYF.